The entry that follows covers one TCR beta chain sequence. The record originates from a study of shared clonotypes between healthy human individuals. Profiled with immunoSEQ multiplex PCR; TCRdb holds only in-frame clones, not every one. This sample has millions of clones; more than 85% occur once, and the top ten carry about 0.41%. The CDR3 is made up of 15 amino acids. V lost 0 bases, J lost 1 base, and 10 bases lay in between. Germline CDR1 SGHTS, CDR2 YDEGEE. This chain uses TRBV5-8 with TRBJ2-5, with D hard to call. The receptor's source is a man aged 18 to 35 in good health. Some clones in this sample may be carry-over from other donors' samples. Sequenced sample: naive CD4+ T cells from PBMCs. As for subset: CD45RA+ positively selected. The CDR3 nucleotides are TGTGCCAGCAGCTTGGAAGGGCAGATCCAAGAGACCCAGTACTTC. Translating it yields CASSLEGQIQETQYF.